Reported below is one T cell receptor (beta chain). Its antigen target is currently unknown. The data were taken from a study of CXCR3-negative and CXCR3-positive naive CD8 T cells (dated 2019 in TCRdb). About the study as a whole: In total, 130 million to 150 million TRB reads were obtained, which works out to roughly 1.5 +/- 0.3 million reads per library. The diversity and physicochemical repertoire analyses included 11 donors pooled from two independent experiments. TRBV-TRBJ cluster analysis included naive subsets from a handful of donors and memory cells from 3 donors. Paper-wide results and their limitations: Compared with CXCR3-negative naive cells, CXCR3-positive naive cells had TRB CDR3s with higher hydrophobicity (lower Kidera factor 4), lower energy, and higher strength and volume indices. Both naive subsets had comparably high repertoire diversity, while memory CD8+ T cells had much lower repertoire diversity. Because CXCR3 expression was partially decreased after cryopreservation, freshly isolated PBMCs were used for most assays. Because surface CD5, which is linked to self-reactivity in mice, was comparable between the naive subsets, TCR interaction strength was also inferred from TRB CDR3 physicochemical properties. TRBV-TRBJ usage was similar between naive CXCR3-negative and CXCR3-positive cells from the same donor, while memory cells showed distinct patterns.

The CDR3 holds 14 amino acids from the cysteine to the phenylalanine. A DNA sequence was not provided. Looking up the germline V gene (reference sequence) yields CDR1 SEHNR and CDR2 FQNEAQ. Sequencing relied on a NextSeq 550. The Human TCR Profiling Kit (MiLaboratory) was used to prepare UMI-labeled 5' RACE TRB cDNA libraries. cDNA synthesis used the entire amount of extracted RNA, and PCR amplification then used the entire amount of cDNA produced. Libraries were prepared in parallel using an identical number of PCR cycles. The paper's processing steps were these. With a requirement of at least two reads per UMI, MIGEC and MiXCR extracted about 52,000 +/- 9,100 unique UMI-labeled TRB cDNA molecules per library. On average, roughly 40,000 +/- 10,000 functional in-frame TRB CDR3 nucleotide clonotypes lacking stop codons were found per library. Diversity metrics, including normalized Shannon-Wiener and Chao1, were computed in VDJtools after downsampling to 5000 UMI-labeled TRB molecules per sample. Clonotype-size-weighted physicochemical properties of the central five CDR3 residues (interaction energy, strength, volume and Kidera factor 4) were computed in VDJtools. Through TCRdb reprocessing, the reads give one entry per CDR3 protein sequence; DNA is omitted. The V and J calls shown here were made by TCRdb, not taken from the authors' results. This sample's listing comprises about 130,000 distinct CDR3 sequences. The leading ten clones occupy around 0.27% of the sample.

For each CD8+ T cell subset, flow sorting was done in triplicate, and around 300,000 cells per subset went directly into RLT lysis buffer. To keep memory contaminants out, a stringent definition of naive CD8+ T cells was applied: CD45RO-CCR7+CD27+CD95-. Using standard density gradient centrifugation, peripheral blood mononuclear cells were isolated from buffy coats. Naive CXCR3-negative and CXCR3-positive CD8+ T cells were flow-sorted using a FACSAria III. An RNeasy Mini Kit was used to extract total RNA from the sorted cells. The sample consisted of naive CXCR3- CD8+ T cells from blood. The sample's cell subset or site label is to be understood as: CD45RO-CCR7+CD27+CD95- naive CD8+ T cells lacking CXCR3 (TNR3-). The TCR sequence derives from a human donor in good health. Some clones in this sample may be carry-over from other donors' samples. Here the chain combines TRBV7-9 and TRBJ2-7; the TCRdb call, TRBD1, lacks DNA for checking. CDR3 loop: CASSLDPQGDEQYF. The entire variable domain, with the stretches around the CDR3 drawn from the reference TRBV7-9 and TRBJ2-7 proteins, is DTGVSQNPRHKITKRGQNVTFRCDPISEHNRLYWYRQTLGQGPEFLTYFQNEAQLEKSRLLSDRFSAERPKGSFSTLEIQRTEQGDSAMYLCASSLDPQGDEQYFGPGTRLTVT.